A selection of T cell receptor beta chains follows, all from one sample in a study of blood T cells in healthy people across ages. One entry per CDR3 protein results from TCRdb running MiXCR on the 5' RACE reads. The sample includes about 1,600,000 distinct CDR3 sequences, about 43% of them seen just once. Source material: blood. Every receptor here comes from a woman aged 18-29 years in good health. CDR3s include the opening cysteine and the closing phenylalanine or tryptophan. Each record gives: clone size, CDR3 length, J gene, V gene, D gene, CDR3 DNA, CDR3 protein. A D gene is named only where the DNA matches it firmly. Rows give clone size only sometimes, using once, few, many, or a class for an expanded clone.

.,16,TRBJ1-1,TRBV4-1,TRBD1,TGCGCCAGCAGCCAACCACCGGGACAGGGTGATGGTGAAGCTTTCTTT,CASSQPPGQGDGEAFF
few,14,TRBJ2-5,TRBV12-3/TRBV12-4,TRBD1,TGTGCCAGCAACGACAGGGGCAGCCAAGAGACCCAGTACTTC,CASNDRGSQETQYF
.,14,TRBJ2-7,TRBV29-1,.,TGCAGCGTTCAACCGGGCCACAGCTCCTACGAGCAGTACTTC,CSVQPGHSSYEQYF
few,14,TRBJ1-2,TRBV7-9,.,TGTGCCAGCAGCTTAGGGGCATTGGCCTATGGCTACACCTTC,CASSLGALAYGYTF
.,12,TRBJ2-3,TRBV10-3,.,TGTGCCATCAGTAGCCTAGGAGATACGCAGTATTTT,CAISSLGDTQYF
once,14,TRBJ2-1,TRBV12-5,.,TGTGCTAGTGGGGGGGGAACTTCCTACAATGAGCAGTTCTTC,CASGGGTSYNEQFF
few,14,TRBJ1-1,TRBV4-1,.,TGCGCCAGCAGCCACTGGGACCCCTCTCCTGGAGCTTTCTTT,CASSHWDPSPGAFF
few,12,TRBJ2-7,TRBV9,.,TGTGCCAGCAGCGTAGTTCAGGGAGAGCAGTACTTC,CASSVVQGEQYF
.,14,TRBJ2-5,TRBV7-9,.,TGTGCCAGCAGCCAGATCGGACTACAAGAGACCCAGTACTTC,CASSQIGLQETQYF
few,15,TRBJ2-3,TRBV27,.,TGTGCCAGCAGTCGAGGGCGTAGAGTCGTGGATACGCAGTATTTT,CASSRGRRVVDTQYF
.,14,TRBJ1-2,TRBV3-1,.,TGTGCCAGCAGCCAAGAGGACAGAATCTATGGCTACACCTTC,CASSQEDRIYGYTF
.,16,TRBJ2-1,TRBV15,.,TGTGCCACCAGCAGTTCCGGTTACAGCTCCTACAATGAGCAGTTCTTC,CATSSSGYSSYNEQFF
few,15,TRBJ2-5,TRBV29-1,TRBD1,TGCAGCGTCCTACCCGGGACAGGAGACTTAGAGACCCAGTACTTC,CSVLPGTGDLETQYF
.,15,TRBJ1-1,TRBV5-1,.,TGCGCCAGCAGCACCTTACAGGGCCTGAACACTGAAGCTTTCTTT,CASSTLQGLNTEAFF
.,15,TRBJ2-5,TRBV11-2,.,TGTGCCAGCAGCCGGGGAGGGGGTTTCCAAGAGACCCAGTACTTC,CASSRGGGFQETQYF
.,12,TRBJ1-2,TRBV20-1,.,TGCAGTGCGTTCTCCCAGGGCTATGGCTACACCTTC,CSAFSQGYGYTF
.,14,TRBJ2-1,TRBV5-1,.,TGCGCCAGCAGCCTGGGACTCCCATGGGATGAGCAGTTCTTC,CASSLGLPWDEQFF
.,16,TRBJ2-7,TRBV10-3,TRBD2,TGTGCCATCAGCGGGGCCGCTAGCGGGGGCGACAATGAGCAGTACTTC,CAISGAASGGDNEQYF
.,16,TRBJ2-3,TRBV3-1,TRBD1,TGTGCCAGCAGCCAAGGGGGACAGGGGATATCGAATACGCAGTATTTT,CASSQGGQGISNTQYF
few,16,TRBJ2-4,TRBV25-1,TRBD1,TGTGCCAGCAGTACCCTGGCAGGACAGGGAAGTTGGGAGCAGTACTTC,CASSTLAGQGSWEQYF
few,14,TRBJ2-5,TRBV5-5,.,TGTGCCAGCAGCGAAGCAGGGGGGGCAGGGACCCAGTACTTC,CASSEAGGAGTQYF
few,15,TRBJ1-4,TRBV28,TRBD1,TGTGCCAGCACCGATACAGGGGCAACTAATGAAAAACTGTTTTTT,CASTDTGATNEKLFF
.,12,TRBJ2-5,TRBV30,.,TGTGCCTGGGAAAGGCAGTCAGAGACCCAGTACTTC,CAWERQSETQYF
.,14,TRBJ2-5,TRBV7-3,TRBD2,TGTGCCAGCAGTTTAGCGGGGGAGGTGGAGACCCAGTACTTC,CASSLAGEVETQYF
few,12,TRBJ1-1,TRBV10-2,.,TGCGCCAGCAGTGAAATGACCCGGGAAGCTTTCTTT,CASSEMTREAFF
.,17,TRBJ2-5,TRBV5-6,TRBD2,TGTGCCAGCAGCTTGGTTGCTAGCGGGGCCCGCCAAGAGACCCAGTACTTC,CASSLVASGARQETQYF
.,15,TRBJ2-6,TRBV6-6,.,TGTGCCAGCGGGGGGATGTACTCTGGGGCCAACGTCCTGACTTTC,CASGGMYSGANVLTF
.,11,TRBJ2-1,TRBV5-1,.,TGCGCCAGCAGCCTCGGATCGCAGCAGTTCTTC,CASSLGSQQFF
once,14,TRBJ2-7,TRBV7-2,.,TGTGCCAGCAGCCCCCGCCCCCGATGGGGCGAGCAGTACTTC,CASSPRPRWGEQYF
.,12,TRBJ2-2,TRBV28,.,TGTGCCAGCAGGTACACGCCCGGGGAGCTGTTTTTT,CASRYTPGELFF
few,17,TRBJ2-7,TRBV6-5,.,TGTGCCAGCAGTTACTCGACGGCAGGCTCAAGCTCCTACGAGCAGTACTTC,CASSYSTAGSSSYEQYF
.,11,TRBJ1-1,TRBV12-3/TRBV12-4,.,TGTGCCAGCGAATGGAACACTGAAGCTTTCTTT,CASEWNTEAFF
.,15,TRBJ1-6,TRBV16,.,TGTGCCAGCAGCCAACTTACGGGAAGCAGGTCACCCCTCCACTTT,CASSQLTGSRSPLHF
.,14,TRBJ2-7,TRBV20-1,.,TGCAGTGCTAGAGATCAGGGCGGCGCCTACGAGCAGTACTTC,CSARDQGGAYEQYF
.,14,TRBJ2-3,TRBV5-1,TRBD1,TGCGCCAGCGGGACAGGGGTGAGCGCAGATACGCAGTATTTT,CASGTGVSADTQYF
few,14,TRBJ1-6,TRBV7-2,TRBD1,TGTGCCAGCAGCTTGAGACAGGGCCATTCACCCCTCCACTTT,CASSLRQGHSPLHF
few,14,TRBJ1-1,TRBV12-3/TRBV12-4,.,TGTGCCAGCAGACCGGACGGAGGGGACACTGAAGCTTTCTTT,CASRPDGGDTEAFF
.,15,TRBJ1-2,TRBV7-9,TRBD1,TGTGCCAGCAGCTCCCCCGGGACAGGACTCTATGGCTACACCTTC,CASSSPGTGLYGYTF
.,13,TRBJ2-5,TRBV12-3/TRBV12-4,TRBD2,TGTGCCATCCCGGGACTAGCGGCCTCTGAGCAGTACTTC,CAIPGLAASEQYF
.,18,TRBJ2-3,TRBV3-1,TRBD2,TGTGCCAGCAGCCAAGATAGGACTAGCGGGAGGCACACAGATACGCAGTATTTT,CASSQDRTSGRHTDTQYF
.,12,TRBJ1-2,TRBV7-3,.,TGTGCCAGCAGCTTAGGCGGGGGTGGCTGCACCTTC,CASSLGGGGCTF
.,15,TRBJ1-1,TRBV10-3,.,TGTGCCATCACCTCACTGGACAGACCGGACACTGAAGCTTTCTTT,CAITSLDRPDTEAFF
.,16,TRBJ2-5,TRBV10-3,TRBD2,TGTGCCATCAGATCCTCTAGCGGGGGGGACCAAGAGACCCAGTACTTC,CAIRSSSGGDQETQYF
.,18,TRBJ1-2,TRBV11-2,TRBD1,TGTGCCAGCAGCTTAGACTGGACAGGACGGGGGGGGTACTATGGCTACACCTTC,CASSLDWTGRGGYYGYTF
.,15,TRBJ1-1,TRBV7-9,.,TGTGCCAGCAGCTCATTAGGGGACATGAACACTGAAGCTTTCTTT,CASSSLGDMNTEAFF
.,15,TRBJ2-1,TRBV11-2,.,TGTGCCAGCAGCTTAATTTGGAACTGGTACAATGAGCAGTTCTTC,CASSLIWNWYNEQFF
.,15,TRBJ2-7,TRBV3-1,TRBD2,TGTGCCAGCAGCCTGGGGACTAGCGAGGCCAATGAGCAGTACTTC,CASSLGTSEANEQYF
.,16,TRBJ2-5,TRBV12-3/TRBV12-4,TRBD2,TGTGCCAGCAGTTTAGCCGGACGGGGGGAACGCCATGAGCAGTACTTC,CASSLAGRGERHEQYF
.,14,TRBJ2-1,TRBV5-6,TRBD2,TGTGCCAGCAGCTGGGCTAGCGGGAGCTATGAGCAGTTCTTC,CASSWASGSYEQFF
.,14,TRBJ2-1,TRBV20-1,.,TGCAGTGCTAGAATTGGCGGGGGCTCCAATGAGCAGTTCTTC,CSARIGGGSNEQFF
.,11,TRBJ2-5,TRBV29-1,.,TGCAGCGTTCCGTTGGGGGAGACCCAGTACTTC,CSVPLGETQYF
.,15,TRBJ1-2,TRBV20-1,TRBD1,TGCAGTGCTAGAGGGGGGGACAGGGGCCTCTATGGCTACACCTTC,CSARGGDRGLYGYTF
.,14,TRBJ2-2,TRBV3-1,.,TGTGCCAGCAGCTCAAACAGGGTCACCGGGGAGCTGTTTTTT,CASSSNRVTGELFF
.,17,TRBJ2-6,TRBV6-6,TRBD1,TGTGCCAGCCGAGGACCGGGACAGGACTATGGGGCCAACGTCCTGACTTTC,CASRGPGQDYGANVLTF